This T cell receptor (beta chain) was retrieved from a study of T cells in Graves' hyperthyroidism and ophthalmopathy. Across the whole study: The initial diagnosis was the point when peripheral blood was collected, ahead of any treatment. General study points: Progression to ophthalmopathy was predicted a median of about 6.6 months early. Most clonotypes expanded in thyroid above 0.001 were likewise present in blood.

About this clonotype: Its specificity is not known.

Regions amplified from RNA transcripts were the TCR beta CDR3 regions. The study used the HTBI primer set for a first-round RT-PCR of the TCR CDR3. Each CDR3 protein gets one entry after TCRdb re-called the multiplex PCR reads with MiXCR. The data show some 550,000 distinct CDR3 sequences, about a sixth seen once. The receptor comes from a woman in her thirties or forties with Graves' ophthalmopathy. Source material: blood.

For the CDR3, the DNA is TGTGCCAGCAGCGTCTCGTCATGGGCCTCATTTCGTGGCTACACCTTC. This translates into CASSVSSWASFRGYTF. This sequence joins TRBV9 and TRBJ1-2; D unclear. The CDR3 consists of 16 residues. Germline loops: CDR1 SGDLS, CDR2 YYNGEE. V was clipped by 2 bases and J by 7 bases, with 21 bases between them.